The rows below give T cell receptor beta chains drawn from one sample of a study of T cell changes during pregnancy in multiple sclerosis. Some clones are missing from TCRdb's copy, which holds only in-frame ones; the method was immunoSEQ multiplex PCR. The table shows about 60,000 clones, with 92% occurring only once. The sequencing here drew on peripheral blood, taken in the first trimester of pregnancy. These receptor sequences come from a female donor with multiple sclerosis, enrolled in a pregnancy study. Both conserved end residues are part of each CDR3. D genes are given only for firm matches. The size of a clone is reported for some rows only, either as once, few or many, or as a class for expanded clones.

>14|-|TRBJ1-5|TRBV2|few
TGTGCCAGCAGGCCGGGAGCACGAATGCAGCCCCAGCATTTT
CASRPGARMQPQHF
>15|TRBD2|TRBJ2-3|TRBV19|-
TGTGCCAGTAGTATGCGGGGGGGCAGCACAGATACGCAGTATTTT
CASSMRGGSTDTQYF
>16|TRBD2|TRBJ2-5|TRBV5-1|-
TGCGCCAGCAGCTTCACACTAGCGGGGGGAAGAGAGACCCAGTACTTC
CASSFTLAGGRETQYF
>14|TRBD1|TRBJ2-5|TRBV19|once
TGTGCCAGTAGTGCCGACAGGGCCCAAGAGACCCAGTACTTC
CASSADRAQETQYF
>16|TRBD2|TRBJ2-3|TRBV4-2|-
TGTGCCAGCAGCCAAGATCTAGCGGGGGGTAGAGATACGCAGTATTTT
CASSQDLAGGRDTQYF
>14|TRBD2|TRBJ2-1|TRBV5-1|-
TGCGCCAGCAAAGATAGCGGGGCAAACAATGAGCAGTTCTTC
CASKDSGANNEQFF
>15|TRBD1|TRBJ2-7|TRBV5-1|-
TGCGCCAGCATGCTGTGGACAGGGGGGAGCGACGAGCAGTACTTC
CASMLWTGGSDEQYF
>15|TRBD1|TRBJ2-5|TRBV4-2|-
TGTGCCAGCAGCTTCCAGACAGGGGGCTATGAGACCCAGTACTTC
CASSFQTGGYETQYF
>13|-|TRBJ2-3|TRBV18|-
TGTGCCAGCTCACTATTACAGGAAGATACGCAGTATTTT
CASSLLQEDTQYF
>14|TRBD1|TRBJ1-4|TRBV2|once
TGTGCCGGCCGGACAGGTCCAACTAATGAAAAACTGTTTTTT
CAGRTGPTNEKLFF
>16|-|TRBJ2-7|TRBV4-3|-
TGCGCCAGCAGCCAAGGGACAGCATTGAGCATATACGAGCAGTACTTC
CASSQGTALSIYEQYF
>14|-|TRBJ2-7|TRBV2|-
TGTGCCAGCAGTGCGGGACTGACGTTCTACGAGCAGTACTTC
CASSAGLTFYEQYF
>10|-|TRBJ2-5|TRBV6-5|-
TGTGCCAGCAGCGGACTGGTCGAGTACTTC
CASSGLVEYF
>12|-|TRBJ2-7|TRBV6-5|-
TGTGCCAGCACCACATCCGGAGACGAGCAGTACTTC
CASTTSGDEQYF
>14|TRBD1|TRBJ2-4|TRBV6-5|-
TGTGCCAGCAGCCCGACAGGGCCCAAAAACATTCAGTACTTC
CASSPTGPKNIQYF
>14|TRBD1|TRBJ1-5|TRBV5-5|-
TGTGCCAGCAGCTCAGGGGGCGCAGGGCAGCCCCAGCATTTT
CASSSGGAGQPQHF
>15|-|TRBJ2-3|TRBV29-1|-
TGCAGCGTTGAACGGGCTAGCACTCTAGCTGGTACGCAGTATTTT
CSVERASTLAGTQYF
>14|-|TRBJ1-2|TRBV5-4|-
TGTGCCAGCAGCTTGCAGGCGGGTAACTATGGCTACACCTTC
CASSLQAGNYGYTF
>16|-|TRBJ1-5|TRBV15|-
TGTGCCACCAGCAGAGATGAACAGGGAAGCAATCAGCCCCAGCATTTT
CATSRDEQGSNQPQHF
>14|-|TRBJ2-7|TRBV7-6|-
TGTGCCAGCAGCCTGCAGCCAGGATACTACGAGCAGTACTTC
CASSLQPGYYEQYF
>14|-|TRBJ2-3|TRBV5-6|once
TGTGCCAGCAGCTTTGTCAGGGGCACAGATACGCAGTATTTT
CASSFVRGTDTQYF
>14|TRBD1|TRBJ2-7|TRBV6-1|-
TGTGCCAGCAATTCCCTCGGGACAGGGGTAGAGCAGTACTTC
CASNSLGTGVEQYF
>14|-|TRBJ2-7|TRBV28|-
TGTGCCAGCAGTTTTGGGGGCTCGCTCTACGAGCAGTACTTC
CASSFGGSLYEQYF